The T cell receptor beta chain under discussion was sequenced for a study of blood T cells in healthy people across ages. A second PCR of 7 to 11 cycles used a sample-barcoded 5' primer and a J-beta primer mix. TCRdb redid the calling of the 5' RACE reads with MiXCR, one entry per CDR3 protein. The table shows approximately 1,000,000 distinct CDR3 sequences, with under 45% occurring only once. It was approximately 10 milliliters of peripheral blood that were drawn from each donor. This clonotype was seen only a few times. Sequenced input: blood. The source of this sequence is a woman aged 55-69 years in good health.

CDR3 nucleotide sequence: TGTGCCAGCAGACCGACTAGCGGGGGGAACAATGAGCAGTTCTTC. This sequence encodes CASRPTSGGNNEQFF. This chain links TRBV6-2 or TRBV6-3 with TRBJ2-1; 13 positions agree with TRBD2. The CDR3 has 15 residues. Germline V CDR1 and CDR2: MNHEY, SVGEGT. Losses at the gene ends were 6 bases for V and 5 bases for J; bases not matched to a gene: 4.